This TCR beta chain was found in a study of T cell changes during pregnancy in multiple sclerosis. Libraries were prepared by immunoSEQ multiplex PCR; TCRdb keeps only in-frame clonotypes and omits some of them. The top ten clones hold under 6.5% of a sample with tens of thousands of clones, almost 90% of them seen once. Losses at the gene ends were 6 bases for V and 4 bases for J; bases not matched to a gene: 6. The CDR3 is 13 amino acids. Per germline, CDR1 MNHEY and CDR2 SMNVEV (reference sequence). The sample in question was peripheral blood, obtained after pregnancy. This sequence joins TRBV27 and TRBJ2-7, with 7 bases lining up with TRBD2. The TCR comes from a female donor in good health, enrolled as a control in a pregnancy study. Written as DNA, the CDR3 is TGTGCCAGCAGCTGGGGGGGAACATACGAGCAGTACTTC. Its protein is CASSWGGTYEQYF.